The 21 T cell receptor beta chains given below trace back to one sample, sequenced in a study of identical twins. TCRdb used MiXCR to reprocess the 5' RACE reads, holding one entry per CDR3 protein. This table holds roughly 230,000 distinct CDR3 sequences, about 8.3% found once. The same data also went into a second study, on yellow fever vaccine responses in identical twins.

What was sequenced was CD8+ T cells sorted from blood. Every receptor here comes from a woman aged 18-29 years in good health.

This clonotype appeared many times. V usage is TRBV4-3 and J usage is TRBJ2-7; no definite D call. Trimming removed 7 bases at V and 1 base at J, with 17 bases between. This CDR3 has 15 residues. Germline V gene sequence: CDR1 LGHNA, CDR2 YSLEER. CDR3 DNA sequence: TGCGCCAGCAAGGCATTCCCTGGGGAATCCTACGAGCAGTACTTC. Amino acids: CASKAFPGESYEQYF.

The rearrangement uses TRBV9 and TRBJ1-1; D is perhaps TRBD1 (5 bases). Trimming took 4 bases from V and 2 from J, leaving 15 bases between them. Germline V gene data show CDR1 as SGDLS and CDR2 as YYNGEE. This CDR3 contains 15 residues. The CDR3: CASSPHGGVNTEAFF. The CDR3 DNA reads TGTGCCAGCAGCCCCCACGGGGGAGTTAACACTGAAGCTTTCTTT.

CDR3 sequence (DNA): TGCAGCGTTGAAAAAGTAGGGGAATACAATGAGCAGTTCTTC. Translated, it gives CSVEKVGEYNEQFF. This sequence joins TRBV29-1 and TRBJ2-1; a weak D match, TRBD1 (5 bases). Germline V gene lookup returns CDR1 SQVTM and CDR2 ANQGSEA. V gave up 2 bases and J gave up 4 bases, with 12 bases separating them. This CDR3 region has 14 residues.

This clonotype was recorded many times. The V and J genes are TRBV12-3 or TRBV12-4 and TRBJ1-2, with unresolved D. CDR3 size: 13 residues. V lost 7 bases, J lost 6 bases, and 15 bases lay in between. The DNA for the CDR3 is TGTGCCAGCACCCTTGGCGGAACCCATGGCTACACCTTC. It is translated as CASTLGGTHGYTF.

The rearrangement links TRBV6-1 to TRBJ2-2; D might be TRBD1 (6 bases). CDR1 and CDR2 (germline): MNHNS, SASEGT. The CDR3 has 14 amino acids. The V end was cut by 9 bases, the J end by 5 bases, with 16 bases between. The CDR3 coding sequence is TGTGCCAGTACCTACAGGGCGCGAACCGGGGAGCTGTTTTTT. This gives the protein CASTYRARTGELFF.

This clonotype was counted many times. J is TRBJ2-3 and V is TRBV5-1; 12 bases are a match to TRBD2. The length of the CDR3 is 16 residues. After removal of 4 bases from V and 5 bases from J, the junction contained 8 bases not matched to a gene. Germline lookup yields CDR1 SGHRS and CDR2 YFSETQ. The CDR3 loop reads CASSPGLAGLKDTQYF. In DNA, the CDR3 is TGCGCCAGCAGCCCTGGACTAGCGGGGCTCAAAGATACGCAGTATTTT.

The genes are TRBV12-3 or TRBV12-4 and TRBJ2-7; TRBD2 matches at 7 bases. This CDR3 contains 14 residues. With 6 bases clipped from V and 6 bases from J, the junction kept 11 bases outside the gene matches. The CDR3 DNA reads TGTGCCAGCAGCCCGGGACTATCTTTCCCCGAGCAGTACTTC. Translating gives CASSPGLSFPEQYF.

The CDR3 DNA sequence: TGTGCCAGCAGTCGGGACGGAAACATTCAGTACTTC. It translates to CASSRDGNIQYF. This chain uses TRBV6-2 or TRBV6-3 with TRBJ2-4; D may correspond to TRBD1 or TRBD2 (5 bases each). The CDR3 runs to 12 residues. The germline CDR1 and CDR2 sequences are MNHEY and SVGEGT. V was shortened by 5 bases and J by 6 bases, with 8 bases between the two germline ends.

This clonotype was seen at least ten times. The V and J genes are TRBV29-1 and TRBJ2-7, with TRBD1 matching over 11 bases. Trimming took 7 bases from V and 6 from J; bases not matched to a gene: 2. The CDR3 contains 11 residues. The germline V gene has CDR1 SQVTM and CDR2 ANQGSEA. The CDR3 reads CSGDRGGEQYF. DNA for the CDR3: TGCAGCGGGGACAGGGGGGGCGAGCAGTACTTC.

The CDR3 sequence: CASSLVVTYEQYF. The CDR3 region has the DNA TGTGCCAGCAGCCTTGTAGTAACCTACGAGCAGTACTTC. The chain recombines TRBV11-1 with TRBJ2-7; D is uncertain. Trimming removed 5 bases at V and 2 bases at J, with 10 bases between. CDR1 SGHAT and CDR2 FQDESV come from the germline V gene (reference sequence). CDR3 length: 13 residues.

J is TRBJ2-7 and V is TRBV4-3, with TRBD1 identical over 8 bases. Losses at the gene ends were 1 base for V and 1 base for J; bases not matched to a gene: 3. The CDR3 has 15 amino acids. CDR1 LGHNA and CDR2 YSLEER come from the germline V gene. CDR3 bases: TGCGCCAGCAGCCAAGCCTACAGGGGGTCCTACGAGCAGTACTTC. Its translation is CASSQAYRGSYEQYF.

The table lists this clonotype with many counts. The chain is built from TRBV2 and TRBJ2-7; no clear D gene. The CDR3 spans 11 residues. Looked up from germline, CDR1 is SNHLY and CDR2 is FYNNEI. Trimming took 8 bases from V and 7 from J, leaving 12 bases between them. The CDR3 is CASGAILEQYF. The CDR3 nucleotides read TGTGCCAGCGGAGCTATCCTGGAGCAGTACTTC. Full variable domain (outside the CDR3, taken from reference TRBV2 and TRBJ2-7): EPEVTQTPSHQVTQMGQEVILRCVPISNHLYFYWYRQILGQKVEFLVSFYNNEISEKSEIFDDQFSVERPDGSNFTLKIRSTKLEDSAMYFCASGAILEQYFGPGTRLTVT.

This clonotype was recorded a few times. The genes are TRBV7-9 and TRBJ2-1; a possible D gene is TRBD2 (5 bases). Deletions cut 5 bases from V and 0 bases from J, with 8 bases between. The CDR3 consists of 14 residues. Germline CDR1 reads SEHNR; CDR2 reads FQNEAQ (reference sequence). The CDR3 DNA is TGTGCCAGCAGCCCTAGCAGCTCCTACAATGAGCAGTTCTTC. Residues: CASSPSSSYNEQFF.

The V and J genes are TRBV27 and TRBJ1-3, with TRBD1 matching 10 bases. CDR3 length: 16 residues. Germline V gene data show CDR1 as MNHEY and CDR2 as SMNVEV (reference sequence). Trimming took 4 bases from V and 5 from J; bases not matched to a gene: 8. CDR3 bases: TGTGCCAGCAGTTCCCGACAGGGGGCGAGTAGAAACACCATATATTTT. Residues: CASSSRQGASRNTIYF.

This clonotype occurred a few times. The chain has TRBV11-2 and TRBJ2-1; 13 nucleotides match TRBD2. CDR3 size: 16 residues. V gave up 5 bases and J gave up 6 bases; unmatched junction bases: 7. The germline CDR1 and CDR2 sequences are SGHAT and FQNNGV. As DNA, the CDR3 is TGTGCCAGCAGCCGTACTAGCGGGGGGGCTTTCAATGAGCAGTTCTTC. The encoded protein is CASSRTSGGAFNEQFF.

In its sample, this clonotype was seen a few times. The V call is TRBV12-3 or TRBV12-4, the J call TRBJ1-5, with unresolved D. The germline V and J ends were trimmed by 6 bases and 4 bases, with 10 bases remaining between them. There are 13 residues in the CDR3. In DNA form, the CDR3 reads TGTGCCAGCAGGCAAACAGAGAATCAGCCCCAGCATTTT. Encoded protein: CASRQTENQPQHF.

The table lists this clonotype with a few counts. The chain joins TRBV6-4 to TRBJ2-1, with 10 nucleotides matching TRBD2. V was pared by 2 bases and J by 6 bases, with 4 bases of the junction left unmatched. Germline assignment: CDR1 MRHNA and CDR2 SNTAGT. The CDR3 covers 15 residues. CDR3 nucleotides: TGTGCCAGCAGTGACGGGCTAGCGGGAGTCAATGAGCAGTTCTTC. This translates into CASSDGLAGVNEQFF.

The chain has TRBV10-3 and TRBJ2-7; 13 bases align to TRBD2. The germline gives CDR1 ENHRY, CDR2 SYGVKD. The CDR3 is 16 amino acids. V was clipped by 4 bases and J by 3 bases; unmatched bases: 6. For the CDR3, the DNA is TGTGCCATCAGTGGGACTAGCGGGAGTGAAAACTACGAGCAGTACTTC. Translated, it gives CAISGTSGSENYEQYF.

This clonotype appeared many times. The CDR3 region has the DNA TGTGCCAGCAGCCTCCTTGAGGAAGAGACCCAGTACTTC. Protein product: CASSLLEEETQYF. V gene TRBV3-1 combines with J gene TRBJ2-5; no reliable D call. The CDR3 consists of 13 residues. CDR1 is LGHDT, CDR2 YNNKEL, per germline (reference sequence). V lost 4 bases and J 3 bases, leaving 9 bases between the germline ends.

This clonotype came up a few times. In nucleotides, the CDR3 is TGCAGCGTTGAGATGAATACGCAGTATTTT. It translates to CSVEMNTQYF. V is TRBV29-1 and J is TRBJ2-3; D is unresolved. The V and J ends lost 3 bases and 7 bases respectively, with 5 bases between them. In germline, CDR1 is SQVTM, CDR2 ANQGSEA. The length of the CDR3 is 10 residues.

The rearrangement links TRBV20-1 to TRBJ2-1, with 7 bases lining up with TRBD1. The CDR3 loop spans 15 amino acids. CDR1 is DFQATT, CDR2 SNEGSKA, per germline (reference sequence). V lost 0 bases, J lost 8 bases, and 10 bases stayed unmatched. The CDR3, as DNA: TGCAGTGCTAGAGATCGAGACAGGGATTTGGATGAGCAGTTCTTC. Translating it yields CSARDRDRDLDEQFF.